Following are 3 T cell receptor beta chains from one sample sequenced in a study of blood T cells in healthy people across ages. A sample-barcoded 5' primer and a J-beta primer mix were used in a second PCR of about 6 to 12 cycles. MiXCR was run by TCRdb on the 5' RACE reads, yielding one entry per CDR3 protein. This sample has around 1,000,000 distinct CDR3 sequences, with about 23% found just once. These sequences were also reported in another study, on T cells of mothers and their children.

The sample consisted of blood. These receptors all come from a girl aged 2 to 9 in good health.

The chain has TRBV6-2 or TRBV6-3 and TRBJ2-7; TRBD1 agrees at 7 bases. Germline V gene lookup returns CDR1 MNHEY and CDR2 SVGEGT. The CDR3 is made up of 12 amino acids. V dropped 5 bases and J dropped 11; count of bases not matched to a gene: 9. This CDR3 is CASSHGTALEYF. In DNA, the CDR3 is TGTGCCAGCAGTCATGGGACAGCTCTTGAGTACTTC.

This clonotype was observed a handful of times. The junction differs from germline at one of its ends, possibly a read error. This CDR3 reads CASTYRDRGTDTQYF. The CDR3, as DNA: TGTGCCAGCACTTACCGGGACAGGGGAACAGATACGCAGTATTTT. The chain uses TRBV6-6 and TRBJ2-3, with 10 positions matching TRBD1. Germline V lookup: CDR1 MNHNY, CDR2 SVGAGI (reference sequence). The CDR3 covers 15 residues.

The chain links TRBV12-3 or TRBV12-4 to TRBJ1-3; D uncertain. The CDR3 consists of 16 residues. The V and J ends lost 5 bases and 0 bases respectively, with 14 bases between them. The CDR3 is CASSPVDGNSGNTIYF. DNA for the CDR3: TGTGCCAGCAGTCCTGTAGACGGGAACTCTGGAAACACCATATATTTT.